This section outlines one T cell receptor (beta chain) sequence together with its context. The antigen this receptor binds is unknown. No qualities accompany the bases; no much larger clone lies one base away. The data were obtained in a study of blood T cell repertoires in COVID-19 (dated by TCRdb to about 2020). Concerning the study at large: Collaborator samples came from the United States, Italy and Spain and covered acute and convalescent phases of COVID-19. The prospective study material was composed of cDNA or gDNA derived from T cells, B-cell-depleted T cells, or PBMCs. Deeply sampled blood TCRbeta repertoires from subjects exposed to, actively infected with, or recovered from COVID-19 were included in the dataset. A freely available public database, intended as a resource for researchers studying the immune response to SARS-CoV-2, is where the repertoires were released. The samples were drawn from two sources: the first 160 participants of the ongoing ImmuneRACE study, and about 1,300 subjects contributed by 6 global collaborators. Nearly every sample came with metadata listing a de-identified subject ID, COVID-19 status, age in years and sex. Where available, HLA class I and class II types were taken from metadata supplied by the sample provider and were not determined by assay-based typing.

Overall study results and their limits: How much clinical and demographic metadata was included differed by source and by participant, and the metadata was provided uncurated.

The germline V gene supplies CDR1 SQVTM and CDR2 ANQGSEA. CDR3 length: 11 amino acids, cysteine to phenylalanine. The DNA shown is the 33-base CDR3, in frame from base 1. V gives up 0 bases and J gives up 10 bases, and the segment between their germline ends measures 9 bases. Collaborating institutions collected whole blood in K2EDTA tubes following their own protocols. For TCRbeta analysis, collaborators shipped samples as frozen whole blood, isolated PBMCs, or DNA extracted from either of those sample types. TCRbeta CDR3 regions were amplified from genomic DNA using the immunoSEQ Assay, a bias-controlled multiplex PCR. Per the source publication's procedure: The number of nucleated cells in each sample was estimated from the amplification of reference gene primers within the assay. To quantify the absolute abundance of each unique TCRbeta CDR3 rearrangement, sequence reads were collapsed and filtered. For each sample, productive Simpson clonality was calculated as the square root of Simpson's diversity index over productive rearrangements. The table comes from immuneACCESS by way of TCRdb, which keeps in-frame sequences with V and J called. Part of the clones is missing from these tables; in studies checked, under half for an unresolved V gene and the rest for unknown reasons. D and trimming were read from the DNA, whereas the V and J calls and clone size are those reported in that table. In this sample the table shows 200,000 to 250,000 clones, about four fifths of which occur a single time. The top ten clonotypes cover approximately 3.8% of the sample.

Sequenced input: peripheral blood. The clonotype was recovered from a woman of 80 years or more with acute or convalescent COVID-19. The sequence joins TRBV29-1 to TRBJ1-1; the D gene remains uncertain. The sequence in DNA is TGCAGCGTTGAAGACCCCCGGGGAGCTTTCTTT. This encodes CSVEDPRGAFF.